The 6 T cell receptor beta chains reported below all come from one sample, sequenced in a study of CXCR3-negative and CXCR3-positive naive CD8 T cells. These receptors lack a known antigen. The study, taken as a whole, reports: Against CXCR3-negative naive cells, CXCR3-positive naive cells showed more hydrophobic TRB CDR3s.

With UMI labels, 5' RACE was used to prepare the TRB cDNA libraries. TCRdb reprocessed the 5' RACE reads and keeps a single row for each CDR3 protein, giving no DNA. The sample data list under 150,000 distinct CDR3 sequences. The sample was naive CXCR3+ CD8+ T cells from blood. As for subset: CD45RO-CCR7+CD27+CD95- naive CD8+ T cells expressing CXCR3 (TNR3+). Receptors originate from a human donor in good health. Some clones in this sample may be carry-over from other donors' samples.

The gene calls are TRBV7-2 and TRBJ2-5; TCRdb designates TRBD2, a call that cannot be tested without DNA. Germline CDR1 SGHTA, CDR2 FQGNSA. The CDR3 sequence is 13 residues long. The CDR3 loop reads CASRGSGAETQYF.

This chain's CDR3 is CASSTGLPNAGYEQYF. The chain employs TRBV7-9 and TRBJ2-7; no DNA is available, so the TRBD2 call from TCRdb remains unchecked. Germline-derived CDR1 and CDR2 are SEHNR and FQNEAQ (reference sequence). This CDR3 comprises 16 residues.

The gene calls are TRBV6-2 or TRBV6-3 and TRBJ2-1; absent DNA, TCRdb's TRBD2 call cannot be checked. Germline-derived CDR1 and CDR2 are MNHEY and SVGEGT. The CDR3 runs to 16 residues. This chain's CDR3 is CASSYSLAGWYNEQFF.

The chain has TRBV10-2 and TRBJ1-3; the D call from TCRdb, TRBD1, cannot be confirmed without DNA. The CDR3 contains 15 residues. CDR1 WSHSY and CDR2 SAAADI come from the germline V gene. The CDR3: CASSDGGSSGNTIYF.

The genes are TRBV7-9 and TRBJ2-2; TCRdb returns TRBD1, unconfirmable since there is no DNA. CDR3 length: 14 residues. Germline V gives CDR1 SEHNR, CDR2 FQNEAQ (reference sequence). This CDR3 is CASTNDRGAGELFF. Full variable domain (missing parts from reference TRBV7-9 and TRBJ2-2): DTGVSQNPRHKITKRGQNVTFRCDPISEHNRLYWYRQTLGQGPEFLTYFQNEAQLEKSRLLSDRFSAERPKGSFSTLEIQRTEQGDSAMYLCASTNDRGAGELFFGEGSRLTVL.

This chain joins TRBV7-9 and TRBJ2-5; TCRdb indicates TRBD2, and absent DNA this call remains unverified. The CDR3 covers 15 residues. Germline-derived CDR1 and CDR2 are SEHNR and FQNEAQ (reference sequence). The CDR3 here is CASSLTSGGQETQYF. Full variable domain (missing parts from reference TRBV7-9 and TRBJ2-5): DTGVSQNPRHKITKRGQNVTFRCDPISEHNRLYWYRQTLGQGPEFLTYFQNEAQLEKSRLLSDRFSAERPKGSFSTLEIQRTEQGDSAMYLCASSLTSGGQETQYFGPGTRLLVL.